A selection of T cell receptor beta chains follows, all from one sample in a study of beta chain features in type 1 diabetes. Sequenced by immunoSEQ multiplex PCR; TCRdb stores in-frame clones only, minus some. The table includes under 550,000 clones, approximately 10% detected once. Sequencing was done on a sample of naive CD4+ T cells from blood. These receptor sequences come from a young woman in good health. Both conserved end residues are part of each CDR3. A D gene is named only where the DNA matches it firmly. Clone size appears in some rows only: once, few, many, or a class for an expanded clone.

v_call,d_call,clone_size,j_call,cdr3_aa,cdr3_nt
TRBV25-1,-,few,TRBJ2-5,CASRGLAGTQETQYF,TGTGCCAGCAGAGGCCTGGCAGGGACCCAAGAGACCCAGTACTTC
TRBV4-3,TRBD1,few,TRBJ1-1,CASSQDKDRDATLLRAFF,TGCGCCAGCAGCCAAGACAAAGACAGGGACGCCACCTTGCTTCGGGCTTTCTTT
TRBV19,-,-,TRBJ2-1,CASSRLDSYNEQFF,TGTGCCAGTAGTCGCCTCGACTCCTACAATGAGCAGTTCTTC
TRBV7-2,-,-,TRBJ2-5,CASSLGLLAPQETQYF,TGTGCCAGCAGCTTAGGTCTCCTAGCTCCGCAAGAGACCCAGTACTTC
TRBV4-1,TRBD1,few,TRBJ2-1,CASRLTGTGFHEQFF,TGCGCCAGCAGACTGACCGGGACAGGGTTTCATGAGCAGTTCTTC
TRBV28,-,-,TRBJ2-5,CASSLRQGQETQYF,TGTGCCAGCAGTCTCCGGCAGGGACAAGAGACCCAGTACTTC
TRBV27,-,-,TRBJ1-6,CASRGVPSSYNSPLHF,TGTGCCAGCAGGGGAGTCCCCAGCTCCTATAATTCACCCCTCCACTTT
TRBV7-2,-,-,TRBJ2-2,CASSFWTAPAGELFF,TGTGCCAGCAGCTTCTGGACGGCTCCGGCCGGGGAGCTGTTTTTT
TRBV13,TRBD1,few,TRBJ1-2,CASSAGAGGKDYGYTF,TGTGCCAGCAGTGCAGGGGCAGGGGGAAAGGACTATGGCTACACCTTC
TRBV4-1,-,few,TRBJ2-3,CASSQVSGTSPGTDTQYF,TGCGCCAGCAGCCAAGTTTCCGGCACTAGCCCGGGCACAGATACGCAGTATTTT
TRBV18,-,-,TRBJ2-1,CASSLSQGDEQFF,TGTGCCAGCTCACTCTCACAGGGCGATGAGCAGTTCTTC
TRBV5-6,TRBD1,few,TRBJ2-7,CASSPGDRGREQYF,TGTGCCAGCAGCCCCGGGGACAGGGGGCGCGAGCAGTACTTC
TRBV4-3,TRBD1,few,TRBJ1-2,CASSPRSGQGARGYTF,TGCGCCAGCAGCCCGCGAAGCGGACAGGGGGCGCGGGGCTACACCTTC
TRBV11-2,-,few,TRBJ1-1,CASSLRNTEAFF,TGTGCCAGCAGCCTCAGGAACACTGAAGCTTTCTTT
TRBV27,-,-,TRBJ1-6,CASRTGYNSPLHF,TGTGCCAGCCGAACAGGGTATAATTCACCCCTCCACTTT
TRBV5-1,TRBD2,few,TRBJ2-5,CASSLAGTREETQYF,TGCGCCAGCAGCTTGGCCGGGACTAGAGAAGAGACCCAGTACTTC
TRBV6-5,-,few,TRBJ2-6,CASSYEGTGANVLTF,TGTGCCAGCAGTTACGAAGGGACTGGGGCCAACGTCCTGACTTTC
TRBV4-1,TRBD1,-,TRBJ1-1,CASSQEWWTGRAFF,TGCGCCAGCAGCCAAGAGTGGTGGACAGGGAGGGCTTTCTTT
TRBV4-1,-,few,TRBJ2-1,CASSHSGSYNEQFF,TGCGCCAGCAGCCACTCCGGCTCCTACAATGAGCAGTTCTTC
TRBV29-1,-,-,TRBJ1-4,CSAAGFATNEKLFF,TGCAGCGCCGCAGGGTTTGCAACTAATGAAAAACTGTTTTTT
TRBV29-1,-,few,TRBJ2-1,CSVIDRAYNEQFF,TGCAGCGTTATTGATAGGGCCTACAATGAGCAGTTCTTC
TRBV7-9,TRBD1,-,TRBJ1-5,CASSLGQGHQPQHF,TGTGCCAGCAGCCTCGGACAGGGACATCAGCCCCAGCATTTT
TRBV14,-,-,TRBJ1-6,CASKEGYWDSPLHF,TGTGCCAGCAAAGAAGGTTATTGGGATTCACCCCTCCACTTT
TRBV29-1,-,few,TRBJ1-2,CSVRATASYGYTF,TGCAGCGTTCGAGCAACAGCCTCCTATGGCTACACCTTC
TRBV7-2,-,-,TRBJ1-4,CATRLGGSNEKLFF,TGTGCCACTCGCTTGGGGGGATCTAATGAAAAACTGTTTTTT
TRBV7-2,TRBD1,few,TRBJ2-3,CASSLDGWQGAPDTQYF,TGTGCCAGCAGCTTAGATGGGTGGCAGGGGGCCCCAGATACGCAGTATTTT
TRBV9,TRBD2,few,TRBJ2-1,CASSATSGRANVDEQFF,TGTGCCAGCAGCGCCACTAGCGGGAGGGCCAATGTGGATGAGCAGTTCTTC
TRBV6-5,-,-,TRBJ2-7,CASSYRQSSYEQYF,TGTGCCAGCAGTTACCGACAGAGTTCCTACGAGCAGTACTTC
TRBV30,-,few,TRBJ1-4,CAWSPGVTEKLFF,TGTGCCTGGAGTCCAGGGGTAACTGAAAAACTGTTTTTT
TRBV5-4,-,-,TRBJ2-5,CASSSGGFWETQYF,TGTGCCAGCAGCTCGGGCGGCTTCTGGGAGACCCAGTACTTC